This TCR beta chain was identified during a study of shared clonotypes between healthy human individuals. This was a deep-level run. The method was immunoSEQ multiplex PCR; TCRdb's version includes in-frame clones alone and lacks a portion of them. The sample consists of a few million clones, around 94% of them appearing once. The V and J ends lost 0 bases and 3 bases respectively, with 9 bases between them. Germline values: CDR1 MGHRA, CDR2 YSYEKL. The CDR3 spans 15 residues. About this clone itself: The antigen remains undetermined.

Broader study findings: Generation probabilities were higher for clonotypes shared across all four sorted-subset donors than for unshared ones.

The source material was naive CD4+ T cells sorted from blood. Subset here: CD45RA+ positively selected. This receptor was taken from a man between 18 and 29 years old in good health. The chain carries TRBV4-1 and TRBJ1-3; unclear D gene. The CDR3 DNA follows: TGCGCCAGCAGCCAAGAGGGAAGCCGTGGAAACACCATATATTTT. It encodes CASSQEGSRGNTIYF.